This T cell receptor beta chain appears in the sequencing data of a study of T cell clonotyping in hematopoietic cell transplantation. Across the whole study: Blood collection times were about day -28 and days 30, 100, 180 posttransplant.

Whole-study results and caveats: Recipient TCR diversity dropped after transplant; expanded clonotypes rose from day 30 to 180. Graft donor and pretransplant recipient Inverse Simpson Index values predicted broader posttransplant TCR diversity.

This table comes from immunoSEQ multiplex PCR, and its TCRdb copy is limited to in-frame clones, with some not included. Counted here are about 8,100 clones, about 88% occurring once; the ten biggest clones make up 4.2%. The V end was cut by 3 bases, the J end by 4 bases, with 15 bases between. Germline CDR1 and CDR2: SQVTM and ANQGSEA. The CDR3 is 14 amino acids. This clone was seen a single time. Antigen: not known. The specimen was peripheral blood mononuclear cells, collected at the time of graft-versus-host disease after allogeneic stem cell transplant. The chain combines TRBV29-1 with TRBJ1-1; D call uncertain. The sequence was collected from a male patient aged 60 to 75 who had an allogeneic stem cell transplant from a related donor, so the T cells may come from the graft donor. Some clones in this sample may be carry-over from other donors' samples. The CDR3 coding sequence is TGCAGCGTTGAGCCAGTCCCTCTCGGCACTGAAGCTTTCTTT. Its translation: CSVEPVPLGTEAFF.